The clone carrying this T cell receptor beta chain was observed a few times. No antigen is known for it. CDR1 and CDR2 from the germline V gene are DFQATT and SNEGSKA (reference sequence). V dropped 4 bases and J dropped 4; count of bases not matched to a gene: 4. CDR3 length equals 13 residues. The data are from a study of T-cell memory formation after mild COVID-19. A single record per CDR3 protein comes from TCRdb applying MiXCR to the 5' RACE reads. The data show about 350,000 distinct CDR3 sequences, with 20% to 25% seen just once and 21% held by the top ten. Study-wide findings and caveats: Clones that got smaller from day 15 to 85 had even CD4/CD8, while clones growing later tipped toward CD4+. Confirmation of SARS-CoV-2 specificity was lacking for second-wave clones peaking day 37. CD4+ contracting clones were mainly CM and EM; CD8+ ones, EMRA.

The clonotype was recovered from a man aged 18-30 years who had mild COVID-19 (a few samples of this study predate the infection). Cell type and time point are not known. The genes are TRBV20-1 and TRBJ2-1; 7 positions agree with TRBD1. Sequences were obtained from PBMCs or a T cell subset sorted from them (not recorded which). CDR3 bases: TGCAGTGCTACACAGGGGTTTTACAATGAGCAGTTCTTC. Its translation: CSATQGFYNEQFF.